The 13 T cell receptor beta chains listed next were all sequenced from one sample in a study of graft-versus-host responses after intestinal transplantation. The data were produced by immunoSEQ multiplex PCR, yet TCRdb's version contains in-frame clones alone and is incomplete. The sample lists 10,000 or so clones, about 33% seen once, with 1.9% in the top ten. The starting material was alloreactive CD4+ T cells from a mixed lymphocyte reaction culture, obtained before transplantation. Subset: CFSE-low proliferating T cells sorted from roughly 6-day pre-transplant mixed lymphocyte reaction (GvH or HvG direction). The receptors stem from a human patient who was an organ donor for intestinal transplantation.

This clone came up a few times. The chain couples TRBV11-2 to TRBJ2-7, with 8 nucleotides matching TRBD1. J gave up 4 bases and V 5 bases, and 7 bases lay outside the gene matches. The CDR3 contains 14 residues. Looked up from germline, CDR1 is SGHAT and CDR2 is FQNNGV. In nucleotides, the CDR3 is TGTGCCAGCAGCCCCGGACAGGGCAGTTACGAGCAGTACTTC. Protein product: CASSPGQGSYEQYF.

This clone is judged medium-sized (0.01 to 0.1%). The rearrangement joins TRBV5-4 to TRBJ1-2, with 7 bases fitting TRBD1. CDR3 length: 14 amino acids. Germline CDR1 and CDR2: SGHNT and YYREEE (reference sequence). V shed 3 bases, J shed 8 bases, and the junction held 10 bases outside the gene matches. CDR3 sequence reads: CASSSVGGRRGYTF. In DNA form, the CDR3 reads TGTGCCAGCAGCTCGGTAGGGGGCCGGAGGGGCTACACCTTC.

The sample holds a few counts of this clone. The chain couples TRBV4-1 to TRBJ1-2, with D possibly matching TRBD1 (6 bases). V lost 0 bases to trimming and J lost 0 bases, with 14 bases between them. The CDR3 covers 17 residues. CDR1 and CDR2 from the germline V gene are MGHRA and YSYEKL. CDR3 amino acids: CASSQDGGPSSNYGYTF. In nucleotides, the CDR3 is TGCGCCAGCAGCCAAGATGGGGGCCCCAGCTCTAACTATGGCTACACCTTC.

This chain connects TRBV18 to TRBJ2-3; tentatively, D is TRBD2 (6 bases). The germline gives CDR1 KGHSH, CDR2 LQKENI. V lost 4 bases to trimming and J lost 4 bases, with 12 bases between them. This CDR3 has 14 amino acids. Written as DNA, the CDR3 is TGTGCCAGCTCACGGAGGAGGGGCGCAGATACGCAGTATTTT. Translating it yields CASSRRRGADTQYF. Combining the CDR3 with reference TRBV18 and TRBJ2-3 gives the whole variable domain NAGVMQNPRHLVRRRGQEARLRCSPMKGHSHVYWYRQLPEEGLKFMVYLQKENIIDESGMPKERFSAEFPKEGPSILRIQQVVRGDSAAYFCASSRRRGADTQYFGPGTRLTVL.

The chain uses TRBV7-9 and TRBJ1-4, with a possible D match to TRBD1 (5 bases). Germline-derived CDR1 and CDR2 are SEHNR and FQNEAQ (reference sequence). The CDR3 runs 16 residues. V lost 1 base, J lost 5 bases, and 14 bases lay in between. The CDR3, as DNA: TGTGCCAGCAGCTTAGTCGGCGGAGGGGAGAATGAAAAACTGTTTTTT. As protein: CASSLVGGGENEKLFF.

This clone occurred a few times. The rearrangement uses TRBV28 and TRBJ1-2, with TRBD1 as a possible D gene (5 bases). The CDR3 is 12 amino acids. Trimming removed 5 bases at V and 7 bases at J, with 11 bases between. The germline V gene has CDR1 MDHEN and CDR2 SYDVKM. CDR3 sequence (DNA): TGTGCCAGCAGTACAGGTATCCTTGGCTACACCTTC. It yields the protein CASSTGILGYTF.

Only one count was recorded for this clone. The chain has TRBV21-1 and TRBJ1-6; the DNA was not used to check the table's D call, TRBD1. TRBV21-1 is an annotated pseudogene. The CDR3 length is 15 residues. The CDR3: CASSREGQVNSPLHF. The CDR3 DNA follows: TGTGCCAGCAGCAGAGAGGGACAGGTTAATTCACCCCTCCACTTT.

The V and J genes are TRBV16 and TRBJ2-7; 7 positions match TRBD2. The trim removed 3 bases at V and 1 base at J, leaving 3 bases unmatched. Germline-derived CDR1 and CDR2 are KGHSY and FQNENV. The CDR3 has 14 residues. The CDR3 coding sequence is TGTGCCAGCAGCCAGCAGCGGGGATCCTACGAGCAGTACTTC. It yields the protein CASSQQRGSYEQYF. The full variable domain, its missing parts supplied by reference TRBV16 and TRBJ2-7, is GEEVAQTPKHLVRGEGQKAKLYCAPIKGHSYVFWYQQVLKNEFKFLISFQNENVFDETGMPKERFSAKCLPNSPCSLEIQATKLEDSAVYFCASSQQRGSYEQYFGPGTRLTVT.

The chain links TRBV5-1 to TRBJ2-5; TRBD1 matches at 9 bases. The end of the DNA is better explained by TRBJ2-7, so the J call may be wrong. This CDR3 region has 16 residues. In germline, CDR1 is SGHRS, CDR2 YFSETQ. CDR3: CASSRTGTGPNYEQYF. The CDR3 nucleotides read TGCGCCAGCAGCCGGACCGGGACAGGGCCCAACTACGAGCAGTACTTC.

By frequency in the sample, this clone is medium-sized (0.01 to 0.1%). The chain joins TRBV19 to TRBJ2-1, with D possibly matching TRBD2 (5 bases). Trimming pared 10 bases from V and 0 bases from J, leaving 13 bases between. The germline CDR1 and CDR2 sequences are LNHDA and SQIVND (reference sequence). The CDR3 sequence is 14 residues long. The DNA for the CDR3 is TGTGCCACCAGGAGGTTGAGCTCCTACAATGAGCAGTTCTTC. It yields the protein CATRRLSSYNEQFF.

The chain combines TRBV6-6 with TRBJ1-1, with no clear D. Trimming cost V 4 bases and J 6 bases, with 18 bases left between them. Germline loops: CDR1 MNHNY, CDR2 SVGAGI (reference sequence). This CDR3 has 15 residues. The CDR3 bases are TGTGCCAGCAGTTTGGCGACGCCTCTGAGGGCTGAAGCTTTCTTT. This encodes CASSLATPLRAEAFF.

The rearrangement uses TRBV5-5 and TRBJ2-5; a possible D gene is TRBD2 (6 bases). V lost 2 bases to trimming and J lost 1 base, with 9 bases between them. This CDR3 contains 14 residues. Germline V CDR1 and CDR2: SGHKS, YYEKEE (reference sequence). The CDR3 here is CASSFSGGQETQYF. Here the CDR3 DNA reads TGTGCCAGCAGCTTTTCCGGGGGCCAAGAGACCCAGTACTTC.

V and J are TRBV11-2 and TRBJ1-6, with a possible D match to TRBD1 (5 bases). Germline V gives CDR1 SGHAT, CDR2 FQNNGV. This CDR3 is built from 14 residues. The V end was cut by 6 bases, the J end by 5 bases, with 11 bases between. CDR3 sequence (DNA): TGTGCCAGCAGGCCCAGGGTAAATAATTCACCCCTCCACTTT. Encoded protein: CASRPRVNNSPLHF.